This TCR beta chain appears in the sequencing data of a study of TIL therapy for anti-PD-1-resistant metastatic lung cancer. This CDR3 comprises 11 residues. Germline lookup yields CDR1 SQVTM and CDR2 ANQGSEA. The trim removed 7 bases at V and 4 bases at J, leaving 4 bases unmatched. This was the immunoSEQ v3 assay. Sequencing depth was around 2.2 million read pairs for survey level, roughly 4.5-6.5 million for deep. Data came from immunoSEQ multiplex PCR; TCRdb stores just in-frame clones and leaves some out. This sample has roughly 10,000 clones; 56% occur once, and the top ten carry 12%. Time point here: pre-treatment sample, taken before nivolumab and TIL therapy. Tumor tissue came from excised metastases, mostly pleural nodules or supraclavicular lymph nodes.

The sequencing used tumor tissue, collected at baseline. V gene TRBV29-1 combines with J gene TRBJ2-7; 7 nucleotides agree with TRBD2. The origin of this receptor is a person aged 25-79 years with non-small cell lung cancer. CDR3 protein: CSGTSDYEQYF. CDR3 DNA: TGCAGCGGAACTAGCGATTACGAGCAGTACTTC.